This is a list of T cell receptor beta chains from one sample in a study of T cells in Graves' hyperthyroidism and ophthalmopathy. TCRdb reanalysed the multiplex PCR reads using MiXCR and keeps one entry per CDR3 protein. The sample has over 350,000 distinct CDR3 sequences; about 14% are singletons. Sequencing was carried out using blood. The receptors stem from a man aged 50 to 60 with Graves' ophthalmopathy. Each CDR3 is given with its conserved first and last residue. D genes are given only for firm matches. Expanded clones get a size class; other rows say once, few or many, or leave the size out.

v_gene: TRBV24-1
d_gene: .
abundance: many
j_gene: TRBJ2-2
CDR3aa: CATSDFSRNTGELFF
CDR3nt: TGTGCCACCAGTGATTTCAGCCGGAACACCGGGGAGCTGTTTTTT

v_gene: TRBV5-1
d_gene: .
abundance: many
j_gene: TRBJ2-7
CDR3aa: CASSLASGPVSYEQYF
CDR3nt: TGCGCCAGCAGCTTGGCGAGCGGGCCGGTCTCCTACGAGCAGTACTTC

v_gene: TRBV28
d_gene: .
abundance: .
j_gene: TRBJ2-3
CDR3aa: CASSVDKTSTDTQYF
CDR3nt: TGTGCCAGCAGTGTGGACAAGACTAGCACAGATACGCAGTATTTT

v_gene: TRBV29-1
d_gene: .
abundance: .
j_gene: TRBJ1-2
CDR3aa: CSVQGSGAYGYTF
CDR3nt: TGCAGCGTCCAGGGATCTGGCGCCTATGGCTACACCTTC

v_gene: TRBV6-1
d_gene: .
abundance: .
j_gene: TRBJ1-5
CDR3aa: CASSLRDIQPQHF
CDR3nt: TGTGCCAGCAGTCTCCGGGACATTCAGCCCCAGCATTTT

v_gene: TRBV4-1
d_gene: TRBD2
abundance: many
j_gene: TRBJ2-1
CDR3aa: CASSLGLAIDEQFF
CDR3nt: TGCGCCAGCAGCCTAGGACTAGCGATCGATGAGCAGTTCTTC

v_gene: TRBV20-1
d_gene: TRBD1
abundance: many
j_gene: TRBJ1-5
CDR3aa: CSARVQGEWPQHF
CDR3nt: TGCAGTGCTAGAGTGCAGGGGGAATGGCCCCAGCATTTT

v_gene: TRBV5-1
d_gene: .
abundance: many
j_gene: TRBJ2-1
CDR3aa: CASSEDPSGEQFF
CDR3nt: TGCGCCAGCAGCGAGGACCCCTCGGGGGAGCAGTTCTTC

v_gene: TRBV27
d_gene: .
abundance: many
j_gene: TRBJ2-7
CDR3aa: CASSLTSTYEQYF
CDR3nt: TGTGCCAGCAGTTTGACGAGTACCTACGAGCAGTACTTC

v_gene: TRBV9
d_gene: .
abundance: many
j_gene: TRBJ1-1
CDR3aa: CASSGWGQANTEAFF
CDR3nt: TGTGCCAGCAGCGGATGGGGACAAGCGAACACTGAAGCTTTCTTT

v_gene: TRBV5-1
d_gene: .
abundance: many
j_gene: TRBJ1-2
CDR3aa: CASSLERTWPSGYTF
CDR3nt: TGCGCCAGCAGCTTGGAGAGGACCTGGCCAAGCGGCTACACCTTC

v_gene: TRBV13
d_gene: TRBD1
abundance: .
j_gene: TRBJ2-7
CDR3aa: CASSNYRGDLEQYF
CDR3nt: TGTGCCAGCAGCAACTACAGGGGAGACCTCGAGCAGTACTTC

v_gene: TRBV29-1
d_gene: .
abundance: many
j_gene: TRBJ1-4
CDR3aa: CSVLGDWTSDEKLFF
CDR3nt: TGCAGCGTCCTTGGTGACTGGACATCTGATGAAAAACTGTTTTTT

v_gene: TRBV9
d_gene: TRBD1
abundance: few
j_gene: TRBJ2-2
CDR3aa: CATKRTGDLGGELFF
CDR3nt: TGTGCCACCAAAAGGACAGGGGATTTGGGCGGGGAGCTGTTTTTT

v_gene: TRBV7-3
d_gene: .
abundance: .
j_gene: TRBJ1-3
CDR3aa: CASSLNRSSGGCSGNTIYF
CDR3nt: TGTGCCAGCAGCTTAAATCGGTCCTCGGGGGGCTGCTCTGGAAACACCATATATTTT

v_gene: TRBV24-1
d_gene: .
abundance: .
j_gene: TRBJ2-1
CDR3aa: CATSDSNEQFF
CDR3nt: TGTGCCACCAGTGATTCCAATGAGCAGTTCTTC

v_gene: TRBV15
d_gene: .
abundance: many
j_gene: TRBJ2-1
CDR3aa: CATSGSLGSYNEQFF
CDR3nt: TGTGCCACCAGCGGAAGCCTGGGCTCCTACAATGAGCAGTTCTTC

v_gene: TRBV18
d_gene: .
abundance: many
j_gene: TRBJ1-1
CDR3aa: CASSFPGESTEAFF
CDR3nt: TGTGCCAGCTCCTTCCCGGGGGAGAGCACTGAAGCTTTCTTT

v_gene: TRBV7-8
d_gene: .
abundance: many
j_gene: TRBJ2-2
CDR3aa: CASSPRTANTGELFF
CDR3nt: TGTGCCAGCAGCCCTAGGACAGCGAACACCGGGGAGCTGTTTTTT

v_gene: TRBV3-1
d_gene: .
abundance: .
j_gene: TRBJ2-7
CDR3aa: CASSQFHEQYF
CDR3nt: TGTGCCAGCAGCCAATTCCACGAGCAGTACTTC

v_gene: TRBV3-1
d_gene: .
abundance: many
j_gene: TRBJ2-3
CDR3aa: CASSQSIGVRTDTQYF
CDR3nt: TGTGCCAGCAGCCAAAGTATAGGGGTACGGACAGATACGCAGTATTTT

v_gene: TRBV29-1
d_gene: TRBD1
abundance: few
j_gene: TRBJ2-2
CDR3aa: CSVGRTGGTGELFF
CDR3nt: TGCAGCGTGGGACGGACAGGGGGGACCGGGGAGCTGTTTTTT

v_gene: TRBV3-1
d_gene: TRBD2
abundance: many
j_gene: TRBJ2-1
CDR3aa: CASSQVALAGVMHEQFF
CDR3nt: TGTGCCAGCAGCCAAGTTGCACTAGCGGGAGTTATGCATGAGCAGTTCTTC

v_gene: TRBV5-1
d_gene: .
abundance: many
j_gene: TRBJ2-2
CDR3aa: CASSLTSTGNTGELFF
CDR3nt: TGCGCCAGCAGCTTGACCTCGACAGGGAACACCGGGGAGCTGTTTTTT

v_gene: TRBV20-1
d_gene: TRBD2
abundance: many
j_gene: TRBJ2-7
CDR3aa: CSASGGRTSGLTREQYF
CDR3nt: TGCAGTGCTAGCGGGGGGAGGACTAGCGGCCTCACCCGGGAGCAGTACTTC

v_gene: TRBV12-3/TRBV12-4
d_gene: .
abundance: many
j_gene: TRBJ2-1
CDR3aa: CASSLYSREQFF
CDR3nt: TGTGCCAGCAGTTTATATTCGAGGGAGCAGTTCTTC

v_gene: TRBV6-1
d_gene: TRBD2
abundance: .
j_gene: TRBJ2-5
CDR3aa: CASNAGTSVMKETQYF
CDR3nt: TGTGCCAGCAATGCCGGGACTAGCGTGATGAAAGAGACCCAGTACTTC

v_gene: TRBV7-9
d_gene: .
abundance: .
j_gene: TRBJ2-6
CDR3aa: CASTPRGSGANVLTF
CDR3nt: TGTGCCAGCACCCCAAGAGGGTCAGGGGCCAACGTCCTGACTTTC

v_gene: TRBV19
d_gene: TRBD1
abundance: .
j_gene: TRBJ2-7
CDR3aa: CASSKDRPAAYEQYF
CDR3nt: TGTGCCAGTAGCAAGGACAGGCCCGCGGCCTACGAGCAGTACTTC

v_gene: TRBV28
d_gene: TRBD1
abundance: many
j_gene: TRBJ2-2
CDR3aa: CASGSNRGFGGELFF
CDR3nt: TGTGCCAGCGGGTCTAACAGGGGGTTCGGCGGGGAGCTGTTTTTT

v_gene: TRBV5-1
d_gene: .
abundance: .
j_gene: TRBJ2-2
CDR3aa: CASSLRDGNTGELFF
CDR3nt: TGCGCCAGCAGCCTCCGGGACGGGAACACCGGGGAGCTGTTTTTT

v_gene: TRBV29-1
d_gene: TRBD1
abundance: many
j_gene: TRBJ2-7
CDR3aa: CSANRGRDEQYF
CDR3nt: TGCAGCGCAAACAGGGGGCGGGACGAGCAGTACTTC

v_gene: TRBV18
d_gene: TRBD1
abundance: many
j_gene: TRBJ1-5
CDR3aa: CASSPGGNQPQHF
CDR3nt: TGTGCCAGCTCTCCAGGGGGGAATCAGCCCCAGCATTTT

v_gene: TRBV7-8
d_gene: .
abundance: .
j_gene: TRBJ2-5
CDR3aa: CASSFGTGETQYF
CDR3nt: TGTGCCAGCAGCTTTGGGACTGGGGAGACCCAGTACTTC

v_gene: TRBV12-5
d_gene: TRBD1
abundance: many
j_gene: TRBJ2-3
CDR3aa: CASGSGTGSLRTDTQYF
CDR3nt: TGTGCTAGTGGTTCGGGGACAGGCAGCCTTCGCACAGATACGCAGTATTTT

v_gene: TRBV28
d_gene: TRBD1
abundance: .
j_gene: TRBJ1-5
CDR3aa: CASSFVVSQGSQPQHF
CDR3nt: TGTGCCAGCAGTTTCGTCGTTTCACAGGGGAGTCAGCCCCAGCATTTT

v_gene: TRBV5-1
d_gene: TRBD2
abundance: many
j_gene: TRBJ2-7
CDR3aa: CASSPDGGSSYEQYF
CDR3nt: TGCGCCAGCAGCCCGGACGGCGGGAGCTCCTACGAGCAGTACTTC

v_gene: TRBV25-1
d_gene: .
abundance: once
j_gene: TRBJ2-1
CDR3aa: CASSDTRNPYNEQFF
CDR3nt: TGTGCCAGCAGTGATACTAGAAACCCTTACAATGAGCAGTTCTTC

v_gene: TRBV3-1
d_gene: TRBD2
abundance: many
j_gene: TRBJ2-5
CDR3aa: CASSRGGLAGGRDQYF
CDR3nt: TGTGCCAGCAGCCGAGGGGGACTAGCGGGAGGTCGTGACCAGTACTTC

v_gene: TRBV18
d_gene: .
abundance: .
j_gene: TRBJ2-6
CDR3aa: CASQAIISGANVLTF
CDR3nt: TGTGCCAGCCAAGCCATAATCTCTGGGGCCAACGTCCTGACTTTC

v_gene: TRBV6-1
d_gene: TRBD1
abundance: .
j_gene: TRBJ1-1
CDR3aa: CAVRDRHMNTEAFF
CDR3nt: TGTGCCGTCCGGGACAGGCACATGAACACTGAAGCTTTCTTT

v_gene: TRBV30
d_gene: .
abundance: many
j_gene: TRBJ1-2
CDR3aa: CAWSLPGRRGYTF
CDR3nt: TGTGCCTGGAGCCTCCCGGGAAGACGTGGCTACACCTTC

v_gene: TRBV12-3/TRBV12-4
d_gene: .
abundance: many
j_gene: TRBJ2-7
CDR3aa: CASSFWGFGEQYF
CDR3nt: TGTGCCAGCAGTTTTTGGGGCTTCGGCGAGCAGTACTTC

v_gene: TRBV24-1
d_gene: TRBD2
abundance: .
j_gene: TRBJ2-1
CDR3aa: CATSGTGGPYNEQFF
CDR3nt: TGTGCCACCAGTGGAACGGGAGGCCCCTACAATGAGCAGTTCTTC

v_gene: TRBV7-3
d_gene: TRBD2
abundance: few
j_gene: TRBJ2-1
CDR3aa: CASSIEIAGSSYNEQFF
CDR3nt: TGTGCCAGCAGCATTGAAATAGCGGGAAGCTCCTACAATGAGCAGTTCTTC